A single sample gave rise to the 10 T cell receptor beta chains below, sequenced in a study of post-analysis software for immune sequencing data. Overall study findings and caveats: TRBV segments more frequent in patients than in controls numbered roughly 5 and included TRBV5-6, TRBV5-1 and TRBV20-1.

The antigens of these receptors remain unknown. Unique molecular identifiers had been added to the TCR beta cDNA libraries. Via MiXCR, TCRdb re-called the PCR reads, giving one row per CDR3 protein. The data contain under 200,000 distinct CDR3 sequences, about 30% of them singletons. The sequenced material came from blood. Receptor source: a girl aged 2-17 years with multiple sclerosis.

Details on this clonotype: A read error may explain this, as a much larger clone is one base away. For the CDR3, the DNA is TGCAGTGCTAGAGCCGGGACTAGCGGCAATGAGCAGTTCTTC. Translation gives CSARAGTSGNEQFF. The genes are TRBV20-1 and TRBJ2-1; 11 bases fit TRBD2. The CDR3 sequence is 14 residues long. J gave up 6 bases and V 1 base, and 2 bases lay outside the gene matches. CDR1 is DFQATT, CDR2 SNEGSKA, per germline (reference sequence).

The rearrangement links TRBV20-1 to TRBJ1-1, with 9 bases fitting TRBD1. V lost 5 bases, J lost 5 bases, and 6 bases stayed unmatched. The CDR3 is made up of 13 amino acids. CDR1 DFQATT and CDR2 SNEGSKA come from the germline V gene (reference sequence). The CDR3 sequence is CSADATGGTEAFF. The CDR3 bases are TGCAGTGCTGATGCGACAGGGGGAACTGAAGCTTTCTTT.

This clonotype has at least ten counts. The chain couples TRBV20-1 to TRBJ1-1, with TRBD1 matching over 8 bases. This CDR3 is 12 amino acids long. Germline trimming cut 5 bases from V and 5 bases from J; bases unmatched to any gene: 4. The V gene's germline CDR1 is DFQATT and CDR2 SNEGSKA (reference sequence). Written as DNA, the CDR3 is TGCAGTGCTGGTAGACAGGGGACTGAAGCTTTCTTT. This translates into CSAGRQGTEAFF.

This clonotype was counted ten times or more. This sequence joins TRBV6-1 and TRBJ1-6; D call uncertain. Germline CDR1 MNHNS, CDR2 SASEGT. The CDR3 loop spans 13 amino acids. The V gene lost 0 bases and the J gene lost 4 bases, with 1 base spanning the gap. The CDR3 nucleotides read TGTGCCAGCAGTGAAGCTTATAATTCACCCCTCCACTTT. Its translation: CASSEAYNSPLHF.

This clonotype showed up many times. The chain couples TRBV5-1 to TRBJ1-4; D not resolved. The germline gives CDR1 SGHRS, CDR2 YFSETQ. Deletions cut 4 bases from V and 5 bases from J, with 9 bases between. The CDR3 is made up of 13 amino acids. The CDR3 DNA follows: TGCGCCAGCAGCCCTCAACCGAATGAAAAACTGTTTTTT. Protein product: CASSPQPNEKLFF.

Notes on this clonotype: An end of the junction differs from the germline gene, which may be a read error. This rearrangement joins TRBV7-8 to TRBJ1-2, with 7 bases identical to TRBD1. Germline lookup yields CDR1 SGHVS and CDR2 FQNEAQ. The length of the CDR3 is 15 residues. CDR3 sequence (DNA): TGTGCCAGCAGCTTAGACGACAGGGTCTACTATGGCTACATCTTC. Translating it yields CASSLDDRVYYGYIF.

Comments on this clonotype: Being one base from a much bigger clone, this may be a read error. The chain employs TRBV20-1 and TRBJ1-2; possible D gene TRBD1, 5 bases. This CDR3 has 15 amino acids. V lost 3 bases and J lost 1, with 15 bases in between. Germline CDR1 DFQATT, CDR2 SNEGSKA (reference sequence). In DNA, the CDR3 is TGCAGTGCTAGGGATGGACACGAGATTAACTATGGCTACACCTTC. Protein product: CSARDGHEINYGYTF.

This clonotype was detected many times. This sequence joins TRBV5-1 and TRBJ2-3, with D perhaps matching TRBD2 (5 bases). V gave up 0 bases and J gave up 4 bases, with 9 bases separating them. This CDR3 contains 14 residues. Germline CDR1 reads SGHRS; CDR2 reads YFSETQ. This CDR3 reads CASSLVRGSDTQYF. The DNA of the CDR3 is TGCGCCAGCAGCTTGGTCCGAGGGTCAGATACGCAGTATTTT.

This clonotype was seen many times. The chain employs TRBV5-1 and TRBJ2-7; D is undetermined. There are 12 residues in the CDR3. V gave up 0 bases and J gave up 3 bases, with 4 bases separating them. Germline loops: CDR1 SGHRS, CDR2 YFSETQ. CDR3 residues: CASSLGHYEQYF. Here the CDR3 DNA reads TGCGCCAGCAGCTTGGGGCACTACGAGCAGTACTTC.

This clonotype showed up many times. This sequence joins TRBV29-1 and TRBJ2-7, with D tentatively TRBD1 (6 bases). Between the trimmed V and J ends, which lost 1 base and 2 bases, there was a span of 15 bases. Per the germline V gene, CDR1 is SQVTM and CDR2 is ANQGSEA. The CDR3 contains 15 residues. As DNA, the CDR3 is TGCAGCGTTGAAGTTTCGGCAGGGGATCCCTACGAGCAGTACTTC. This translates into CSVEVSAGDPYEQYF.